The 12 T cell receptor beta chains below come from one sample, sequenced in a study of regulatory T cells in long-lasting Graves disease. Time point of the sample: persistent/refractory GD, antithyroid drugs over 5 years with positive TRAb. RNA extracted from PBMCs served as the sequencing template. Building of the TCR beta libraries involved iRepertoire HTBI primers and Arm-PCR of CDR3 regions. TCRdb used MiXCR to reprocess the multiplex PCR reads, holding one entry per CDR3 protein. The data show about 430,000 distinct CDR3 sequences, 21% seen once. The specimen was peripheral blood mononuclear cells (PBMCs), collected when the disease was refractory, from a patient treated with antithyroid drugs. The receptors come from a female donor with Graves disease.

This clonotype was seen many times. This chain joins TRBV2 and TRBJ2-4; the D is unclear. The V end lost 2 bases, the J end lost 0 bases, and 14 bases lay between the germline ends. Germline V CDR1 and CDR2: SNHLY, FYNNEI. The CDR3 has 17 residues. CDR3 nucleotide sequence: TGTGCCAGCAGTGAACCCCACCAGATCCTAGCCAAAAACATTCAGTACTTC. Protein product: CASSEPHQILAKNIQYF.

This clonotype was found many times. V gene TRBV2 combines with J gene TRBJ1-5; D perhaps matches TRBD1 (6 bases). V lost 7 bases and J lost 3, with 10 bases in between. This CDR3 is 13 amino acids long. Looked up from germline, CDR1 is SNHLY and CDR2 is FYNNEI. This CDR3 reads CASNRDTNQPQHF. The DNA for the CDR3 is TGTGCCAGCAACCGGGACACCAATCAGCCCCAGCATTTT.

In the case of this clonotype: One junction end disagrees with the germline gene, perhaps due to a read error. The rearrangement links TRBV19 to TRBJ2-2, with a tentative D call TRBD2 (6 bases). The CDR3 covers 13 residues. Germline V gives CDR1 LNHDA, CDR2 SQIVND (reference sequence). DNA of the CDR3: TGCGCCAGTAGTATCAGGTCCTCCGGGGGGCTGTTTTTT. As protein: CASSIRSSGGLFF.

The gene calls are TRBV19 and TRBJ1-5; D perhaps matches TRBD1 (5 bases). Germline assignment: CDR1 LNHDA and CDR2 SQIVND (reference sequence). Trimming removed 6 bases from V and 0 bases from J, with 12 bases in between. The CDR3 contains 15 residues. This chain's CDR3 is CASRQDPYSNQPQHF. CDR3 coding DNA: TGTGCCAGTAGACAGGACCCTTATAGCAATCAGCCCCAGCATTTT.

This clonotype was observed at least ten times. The CDR3 sequence is CASSPGGAPMNTEAFF. The CDR3 coding sequence is TGTGCCAGCAGTCCCGGGGGGGCCCCTATGAACACTGAAGCTTTCTTT. V and J are TRBV28 and TRBJ1-1, with TRBD1 as a possible D gene (6 bases). V dropped 5 bases and J dropped 0 bases, with 16 bases sitting between them. CDR1 and CDR2 (germline): MDHEN, SYDVKM. The CDR3 has 16 residues.

The rearrangement joins TRBV2 to TRBJ2-2; TRBD1 is a possible D gene (5 bases). Germline V gives CDR1 SNHLY, CDR2 FYNNEI. The CDR3 loop spans 18 amino acids. V was clipped by 4 bases and J by 3 bases, with 21 bases between them. In nucleotides, the CDR3 is TGTGCCAGCAGTGGCTCCAGGGTGCGCTTTTCGTACACCGGGGAGCTGTTTTTT. It is translated as CASSGSRVRFSYTGELFF.

This clonotype was recorded only once. The junction differs from germline at one of its ends, possibly a read error. V usage is TRBV6-1 and J usage is TRBJ1-3, with D maybe TRBD1 (5 bases). From germline, CDR1 is MNHNS and CDR2 SASEGT. The CDR3 loop spans 16 amino acids. DNA of the CDR3: TGTGCCAGCTTCTCTGGGGCCGGAGGTTTCGGAAACGCCATATATTTT. Translating gives CASFSGAGGFGNAIYF.

This chain connects TRBV19 to TRBJ2-3; TRBD1 is a possible D gene (5 bases). The CDR3 spans 11 residues. Germline lookup yields CDR1 LNHDA and CDR2 SQIVND (reference sequence). V gave up 6 bases and J gave up 4 bases, with 5 bases separating them. The CDR3 is CASRTADTQYF. Here the CDR3 DNA reads TGTGCCAGTAGGACAGCAGATACGCAGTATTTT.

The genes are TRBV28 and TRBJ2-3; the D gene is possibly TRBD2 (5 bases). Between the trimmed V and J ends, which lost 8 bases and 5 bases, there was a span of 11 bases. The germline V gene has CDR1 MDHEN and CDR2 SYDVKM. The length of the CDR3 is 12 residues. DNA for the CDR3: TGTGCCAGCGGGTCGGGGAGAGATACGCAGTATTTT. Translation gives CASGSGRDTQYF.

There are many counts of this clonotype. The chain is built from TRBV2 and TRBJ1-6, with 7 bases matching TRBD1. V was pared by 8 bases and J by 5 bases, with 3 bases of the junction left unmatched. CDR1 is SNHLY, CDR2 FYNNEI, per germline. This CDR3 spans 13 amino acids. The chain's CDR3 is CASVDRDNSPLHF. The CDR3 DNA sequence: TGTGCCAGCGTAGACAGGGATAATTCACCCCTCCACTTT.

This rearrangement joins TRBV5-4 to TRBJ1-2; 10 positions match TRBD1. The V gene's germline CDR1 is SGHNT and CDR2 YYREEE (reference sequence). The CDR3 has 15 residues. Unmatched junction bases numbered 6, after V lost 1 base and J lost 6 bases. CDR3 in amino acids: CASSLRTGGDDGYTF. CDR3 in DNA: TGTGCCAGCAGCTTGCGGACAGGGGGGGACGATGGCTACACCTTC.

This clonotype was counted a few times. A much larger clone lies one base from this, so it may be a read error. This chain uses TRBV2 with TRBJ2-7, with 7 bases aligning to TRBD1. V shed 5 bases and J 9 bases; nucleotides not matched to a gene: 13. The CDR3 is 14 residues long. Germline loops: CDR1 SNHLY, CDR2 FYNNEI. The CDR3 DNA is TGTGCCAGCAGTCCGACAGGGACCGTCCACGTGCAGTACTTC. Translation: CASSPTGTVHVQYF.